A single sample gave rise to the 31 T cell receptor beta chains below, sequenced in a study of Ad26.COV2.S vaccination and SARS-CoV-2 variants. Treatment denoted: 15 to 20 received Ad26.COV2.S at low or high dose, single or two shots; roughly 5 received placebo; per-sample allocation not given. Sampling occurred on day 63 after the first vaccine or placebo injection. TCRdb keeps only in-frame clones here, not all; method: immunoSEQ multiplex PCR. Seen here are some 370,000 clones, roughly 80% observed once, and the top ten hold around 7%. Sequencing was performed on peripheral blood, taken in a trial of Ad26.COV2.S vaccine versus placebo. The origin of the receptors is a person between 18 and 59 years old who received the Ad26.COV2.S COVID-19 vaccine or a placebo.

The V gene is TRBV7-9, the J gene TRBJ1-6; 10 bases fit TRBD1. This CDR3 spans 15 amino acids. Germline V lookup: CDR1 SEHNR, CDR2 FQNEAQ (reference sequence). The trim removed 5 bases at V and 7 bases at J, leaving 5 bases unmatched. DNA for the CDR3: TGTGCCAGCAGCGGAGGGGACAGGGGCAATTCACCCCTCCACTTT. Translating gives CASSGGDRGNSPLHF.

Note on this clone: Other DNA variants within this sample encode the same CDR3. J is TRBJ1-1 and V is TRBV7-9; no clear D gene. V lost 0 bases and J 2 bases, leaving 4 bases between the germline ends. CDR1 is SEHNR and CDR2 is FQNEAQ in the germline V gene (reference sequence). CDR3 length equals 13 residues. The CDR3 DNA is TGTGCCAGCAGCTTAGCGTTAAACACTGAAGCTTTCTTT. It is translated as CASSLALNTEAFF.

This clone is medium-sized. V gene TRBV27 combines with J gene TRBJ1-2; possible D gene TRBD1, 5 bases. This CDR3 has 14 residues. V was cut by 3 bases and J by 4 bases, with 12 bases left in between. In germline, CDR1 is MNHEY, CDR2 SMNVEV (reference sequence). The CDR3 is CASSFQGGSYGYTF. In DNA form, the CDR3 reads TGTGCCAGCAGTTTCCAGGGTGGGAGCTATGGCTACACCTTC.

This chain uses TRBV25-1 with TRBJ1-5; 9 nucleotides agree with TRBD1. The ends lost 4 bases at V and 4 bases at J; junction bases unmatched: 5. Germline CDR1 and CDR2: MGHDK and SYGVNS. The CDR3 totals 15 residues. CDR3 DNA: TGTGCCAGCAGTGCCGGGACAGGGAAGAATCAGCCCCAGCATTTT. Translating gives CASSAGTGKNQPQHF.

The rearrangement uses TRBV6-6 and TRBJ2-7; tentative D call: TRBD1 (8 bases). The CDR3 contains 13 residues. V lost 6 bases to trimming and J lost 6 bases, with 15 bases between them. From germline, CDR1 is MNHNY and CDR2 SVGAGI (reference sequence). CDR3 region: CASSKTGEGEQYF. CDR3 in DNA: TGTGCCAGCAGCAAGACAGGGGAGGGCGAGCAGTACTTC.

The gene calls are TRBV29-1 and TRBJ1-2; 9 bases are shared with TRBD1. CDR1 is SQVTM and CDR2 is ANQGSEA in the germline V gene. J lost 6 bases, V lost 6 bases, and 11 bases had no gene match. This CDR3 is built from 14 residues. The CDR3 protein is CSVQLTGTGNGYTF. CDR3 sequence (DNA): TGCAGCGTACAACTAACCGGGACAGGGAATGGCTACACCTTC.

The chain joins TRBV10-1 to TRBJ2-5; TRBD2 matches at 8 bases. The CDR3 is 13 residues long. V trimming: 5 bases; J trimming: 4 bases; junction bases outside the gene matches: 3. Looked up from germline, CDR1 is WNHNN and CDR2 is SYGVQD (reference sequence). The CDR3 region has the DNA TGCGCCAGCAGTCGCGGGAGGACAGAGACCCAGTACTTC. Amino acid sequence: CASSRGRTETQYF.

V gene TRBV2 combines with J gene TRBJ2-7; D gene uncertain. Germline V CDR1 and CDR2: SNHLY, FYNNEI. This CDR3 contains 12 residues. Between the trimmed V and J ends, which lost 4 bases and 4 bases, there was a span of 8 bases. CDR3 nucleotides: TGTGCCAGCAGTGGCCGGACGTACGAGCAGTACTTC. This encodes CASSGRTYEQYF.

The chain combines TRBV7-3 with TRBJ2-7; D not resolved. Germline CDR1 and CDR2: SGHTA and FQGTGA. V lost 4 bases and J lost 2, with 12 bases in between. The CDR3 spans 14 residues. CDR3 amino acids: CASSSAVGPYEQYF. DNA for the CDR3: TGTGCCAGCAGCTCCGCCGTCGGTCCCTACGAGCAGTACTTC.

This clone was counted only a few times. The chain uses TRBV19 and TRBJ2-7, with 10 bases fitting TRBD2. Germline V gives CDR1 LNHDA, CDR2 SQIVND (reference sequence). CDR3 length equals 14 residues. The V segment lost 5 bases and the J segment 2 bases; nucleotides outside the gene matches: 3. The CDR3 DNA reads TGTGCCAGTAGTGGCCTAGCGGGAGCCTACGAGCAGTACTTC. It codes for CASSGLAGAYEQYF.

This chain uses TRBV15 with TRBJ1-2; 9 bases match TRBD1. The CDR3 spans 14 residues. Germline loops: CDR1 LNHNV, CDR2 YYDKDF (reference sequence). The ends lost 8 bases at V and 3 bases at J; junction bases unmatched: 7. The CDR3 loop reads CATGRDRDYYGYTF. Here the CDR3 DNA reads TGTGCCACCGGCCGGGACAGGGATTACTATGGCTACACCTTC.

The chain is built from TRBV5-8 and TRBJ2-1; D possibly corresponds to TRBD2 (6 bases). This CDR3 comprises 15 residues. V gave up 7 bases and J gave up 9 bases, with 23 bases separating them. Germline V lookup: CDR1 SGHTS, CDR2 YDEGEE. The CDR3 loop reads CASSYRTTARGEQFF. In nucleotides, the CDR3 is TGTGCCAGCTCGTACCGGACTACGGCAAGGGGTGAGCAGTTCTTC.

This sequence joins TRBV24-1 and TRBJ2-1; TRBD2 aligns across 14 bases. Germline V lookup: CDR1 KGHDR, CDR2 SFDVKD. The CDR3 length is 16 residues. V was pared by 4 bases and J by 10 bases, with 8 bases of the junction left unmatched. CDR3 sequence reads: CATSESGTSGGGEQFF. The CDR3 nucleotides read TGTGCCACCAGTGAATCCGGGACTAGCGGGGGCGGAGAGCAGTTCTTC.

The CDR3 here is CASRSGTKTGANVLTF. In DNA form, the CDR3 reads TGTGCCAGCAGGTCCGGGACGAAAACTGGGGCCAACGTCCTGACTTTC. The chain carries TRBV21-1 and TRBJ2-6. TRBV21-1 is a pseudogene segment. There are 16 residues in the CDR3.

This chain joins TRBV29-1 and TRBJ1-1, with D unclear. Trimming removed 1 base at V and 6 bases at J, with 9 bases between. CDR1 and CDR2 (germline): SQVTM, ANQGSEA. The CDR3 length is 12 residues. The CDR3 nucleotides are TGCAGCGTTGAAGGGGGAGGCGCTGAAGCTTTCTTT. Its translation: CSVEGGGAEAFF.

In DNA form, the CDR3 reads TGTGCCAGCAGTGTAGGAGAATACTACGAGCAGTACTTC. Translating it yields CASSVGEYYEQYF. The chain has TRBV6-2 or TRBV6-3 and TRBJ2-7; D is ambiguous. This CDR3 is 13 amino acids long. Germline V gene data show CDR1 as MNHEY and CDR2 as SVGEGT. V lost 5 bases, J lost 3 bases, and 11 bases lay in between.

The J gene is TRBJ1-1, the V gene TRBV2; 12 nucleotides align to TRBD1. The V and J ends lost 7 bases and 7 bases, in that order; junction bases with no gene match: 7. The V gene's germline CDR1 is SNHLY and CDR2 FYNNEI. The CDR3 loop spans 14 amino acids. DNA of the CDR3: TGTGCCAGCACCAAGGGACAGGGGGCGTTTGAAGCTTTCTTT. It translates to CASTKGQGAFEAFF.

J is TRBJ2-5 and V is TRBV7-2; tentative D call: TRBD1 (6 bases). The V and J ends lost 4 bases and 2 bases respectively, with 8 bases between them. CDR3 length equals 13 residues. Per germline, CDR1 SGHTA and CDR2 FQGNSA. The CDR3 DNA reads as TGTGCCAGCAGCTGGGGGCGTCAAGAGACCCAGTACTTC. Its protein is CASSWGRQETQYF.

The genes are TRBV11-3 and TRBJ1-2, with a weak D call TRBD1 (6 bases). The V end lost 5 bases, the J end lost 8 bases, and 24 bases lay between the germline ends. The CDR3 is 16 amino acids. Germline CDR1 SGHNT, CDR2 YENEEA. This CDR3 is CASSPTPQDQRGGYTF. As DNA, the CDR3 is TGTGCCAGCAGCCCAACCCCCCAGGACCAGAGGGGGGGCTACACCTTC.

The table lists this clone with a few counts. The chain employs TRBV5-5 and TRBJ1-1, with 7 positions matching TRBD1. The V gene's germline CDR1 is SGHKS and CDR2 YYEKEE (reference sequence). The CDR3 has 14 amino acids. V lost 3 bases, J lost 1 base, and 3 bases stayed unmatched. CDR3: CASSSDRRNTEAFF. CDR3 DNA sequence: TGTGCCAGCAGCTCGGACAGGCGGAACACTGAAGCTTTCTTT.

The chain couples TRBV3-1 (or the pseudogene TRBV3-2) to TRBJ1-2; D not certain. From germline, CDR1 is LGHDT and CDR2 YNNKEL (reference sequence). The CDR3 loop spans 13 amino acids. Trimming took off 0 bases at V and 6 bases at J, with 8 bases between the two ends. The CDR3 protein is CASSQEEIHGYTF. The CDR3 bases are TGTGCCAGCAGCCAAGAGGAGATACATGGCTACACCTTC.

The chain is built from TRBV4-1 and TRBJ1-3, with D tentatively TRBD1 (5 bases). V lost 1 base to trimming and J lost 4 bases, with 14 bases between them. Looked up from germline, CDR1 is MGHRA and CDR2 is YSYEKL. This CDR3 has 16 amino acids. CDR3 bases: TGCGCCAGCAGCCAAGGTTGGGGGGGTTCGGGAAACACCATATATTTT. The encoded protein is CASSQGWGGSGNTIYF.

The chain recombines TRBV4-3 with TRBJ1-4, with 7 bases aligning to TRBD1. Germline assignment: CDR1 LGHNA and CDR2 YSLEER. This CDR3 spans 16 amino acids. The junction had 9 bases not matched to a gene; V was cut back by 1 base and J by 7 bases. CDR3 region: CASSQGPGQEGEKLFF. CDR3 nucleotide sequence: TGCGCCAGCAGCCAAGGACCAGGACAGGAGGGTGAAAAACTGTTTTTT.

This chain uses TRBV12-5 with TRBJ1-1, with 9 bases aligning to TRBD1. Germline-derived CDR1 and CDR2 are LGHNT and FRNRAP. This CDR3 is built from 18 residues. The V and J ends lost 5 bases and 1 base, in that order; junction bases with no gene match: 14. The CDR3 bases are TGTGCTAGTGGTCCGCCTTCTCTTACAGGGGGCCGGAACACTGAAGCTTTCTTT. It translates to CASGPPSLTGGRNTEAFF.

The gene calls are TRBV7-8 and TRBJ1-6; D not resolved. The CDR3 is 15 amino acids. V was cut by 2 bases and J by 6 bases, with 11 bases left in between. In germline, CDR1 is SGHVS, CDR2 FQNEAQ. The CDR3 sequence is CASSLPTPLNSPLHF. CDR3 in DNA: TGTGCCAGCAGCTTACCGACTCCCCTTAATTCACCCCTCCACTTT.

This clone was counted only a few times. V and J are TRBV6-5 and TRBJ1-4; perhaps TRBD1 as D (5 bases). The CDR3 has 15 amino acids. V lost 0 bases to trimming and J lost 8 bases, with 13 bases between them. Germline assignment: CDR1 MNHEY and CDR2 SVGAGI. In DNA, the CDR3 is TGTGCCAGCAGTTACTCGGGCAGGGAGGAAGAAAAACTGTTTTTT. Amino acid sequence: CASSYSGREEEKLFF.

Concerning this clone itself: The sample holds other DNA sequences that translate to the same CDR3. V and J are TRBV19 and TRBJ2-1; 11 bases are shared with TRBD1. CDR1 and CDR2 (germline): LNHDA, SQIVND (reference sequence). There are 16 residues in the CDR3. The V segment lost 5 bases and the J segment 0 bases; nucleotides outside the gene matches: 3. The CDR3 bases are TGTGCCAGTAGTCCCGGGACAGGGGGCTCCTACAATGAGCAGTTCTTC. Translation: CASSPGTGGSYNEQFF.

This clone was found once. The rearrangement joins TRBV20-1 to TRBJ2-5; 7 bases are shared with TRBD1. Germline V CDR1 and CDR2: DFQATT, SNEGSKA (reference sequence). This CDR3 spans 15 amino acids. The V segment lost 3 bases and the J segment 8 bases; nucleotides outside the gene matches: 15. The DNA of the CDR3 is TGCAGTGCTAGTTCCGGGACAGAGTCGCCTCGAACCCAGTACTTC. Its protein is CSASSGTESPRTQYF.

The chain links TRBV7-9 to TRBJ1-5; D uncertain. Between the trimmed V and J ends, which lost 3 bases and 11 bases, there was a span of 14 bases. Germline V lookup: CDR1 SEHNR, CDR2 FQNEAQ (reference sequence). The CDR3 totals 13 residues. CDR3 region: CASSFGPLSAQHF. The DNA for the CDR3 is TGTGCCAGCAGCTTCGGGCCCCTTTCGGCCCAGCATTTT.

The rearrangement joins TRBV7-9 to TRBJ1-1; 7 bases line up with TRBD1. CDR1 and CDR2 (germline): SEHNR, FQNEAQ (reference sequence). The CDR3 loop spans 14 amino acids. V was clipped by 3 bases and J by 4 bases; unmatched bases: 5. This CDR3 is CASSFQQGSTEAFF. The CDR3 coding sequence is TGTGCCAGCAGCTTCCAACAGGGGTCCACTGAAGCTTTCTTT. The whole variable domain, filled in from reference TRBV7-9 and TRBJ1-1, reads DTGVSQNPRHKITKRGQNVTFRCDPISEHNRLYWYRQTLGQGPEFLTYFQNEAQLEKSRLLSDRFSAERPKGSFSTLEIQRTEQGDSAMYLCASSFQQGSTEAFFGQGTRLTVV.

V is TRBV27 and J is TRBJ2-5, with D possibly matching TRBD2 (6 bases). This CDR3 contains 13 residues. Germline assignment: CDR1 MNHEY and CDR2 SMNVEV (reference sequence). Between the trimmed V and J ends, which lost 4 bases and 5 bases, there was a span of 11 bases. The CDR3 protein is CASSWGLRETQYF. For the CDR3, the DNA is TGTGCCAGCAGTTGGGGACTTCGGGAGACCCAGTACTTC.